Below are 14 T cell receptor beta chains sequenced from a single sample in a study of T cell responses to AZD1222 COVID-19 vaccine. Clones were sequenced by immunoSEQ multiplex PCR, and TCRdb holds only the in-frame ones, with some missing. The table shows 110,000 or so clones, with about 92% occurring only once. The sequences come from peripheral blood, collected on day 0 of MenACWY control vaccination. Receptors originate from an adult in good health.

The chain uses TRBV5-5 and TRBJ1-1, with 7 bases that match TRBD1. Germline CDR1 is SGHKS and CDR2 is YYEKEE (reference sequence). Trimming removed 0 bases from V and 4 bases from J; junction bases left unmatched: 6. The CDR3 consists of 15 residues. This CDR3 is CASSLAKTGTTEAFF. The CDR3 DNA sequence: TGTGCCAGCAGCTTGGCCAAGACAGGGACCACTGAAGCTTTCTTT. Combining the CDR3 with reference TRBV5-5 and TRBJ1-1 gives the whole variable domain DAGVTQSPTHLIKTRGQQVTLRCSPISGHKSVSWYQQVLGQGPQFIFQYYEKEERGRGNFPDRFSARQFPNYSSELNVNALLLGDSALYLCASSLAKTGTTEAFFGQGTRLTVV.

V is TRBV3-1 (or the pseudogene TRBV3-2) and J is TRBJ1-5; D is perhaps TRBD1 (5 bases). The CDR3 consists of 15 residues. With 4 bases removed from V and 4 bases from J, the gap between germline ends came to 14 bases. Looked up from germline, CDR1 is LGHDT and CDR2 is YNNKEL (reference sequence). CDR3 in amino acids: CASSPRTGGNQPQHF. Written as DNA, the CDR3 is TGTGCCAGCAGCCCCCGGACCGGGGGAAATCAGCCCCAGCATTTT.

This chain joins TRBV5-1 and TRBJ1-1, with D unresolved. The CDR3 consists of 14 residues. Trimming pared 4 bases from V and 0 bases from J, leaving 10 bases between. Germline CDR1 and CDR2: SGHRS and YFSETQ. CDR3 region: CASSADGLNTEAFF. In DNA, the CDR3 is TGCGCCAGCAGCGCGGACGGTCTGAACACTGAAGCTTTCTTT. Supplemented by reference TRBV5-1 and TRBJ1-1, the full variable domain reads KAGVTQTPRYLIKTRGQQVTLSCSPISGHRSVSWYQQTPGQGLQFLFEYFSETQRNKGNFPGRFSGRQFSNSRSEMNVSTLELGDSALYLCASSADGLNTEAFFGQGTRLTVV.

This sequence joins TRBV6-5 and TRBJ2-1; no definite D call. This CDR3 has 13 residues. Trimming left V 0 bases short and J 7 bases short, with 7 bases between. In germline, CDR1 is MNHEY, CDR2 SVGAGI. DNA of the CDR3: TGTGCCAGCAGTTACTCGACGCGTAATGAGCAGTTCTTC. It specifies CASSYSTRNEQFF.

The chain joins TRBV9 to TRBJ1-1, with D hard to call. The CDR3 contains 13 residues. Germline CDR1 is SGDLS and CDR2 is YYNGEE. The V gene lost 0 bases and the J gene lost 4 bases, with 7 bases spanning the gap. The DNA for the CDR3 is TGTGCCAGCAGCGTAGACGGGAGCACTGAAGCTTTCTTT. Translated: CASSVDGSTEAFF.

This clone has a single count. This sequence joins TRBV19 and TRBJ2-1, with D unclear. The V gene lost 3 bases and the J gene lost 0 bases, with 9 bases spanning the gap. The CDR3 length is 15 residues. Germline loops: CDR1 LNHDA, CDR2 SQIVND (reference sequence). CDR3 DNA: TGTGCCAGTAGTATCTCGCTGGGCTCCTACAATGAGCAGTTCTTC. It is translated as CASSISLGSYNEQFF. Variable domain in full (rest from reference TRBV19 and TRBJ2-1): DGGITQSPKYLFRKEGQNVTLSCEQNLNHDAMYWYRQDPGQGLRLIYYSQIVNDFQKGDIAEGYSVSREKKESFPLTVTSAQKNPTAFYLCASSISLGSYNEQFFGPGTRLTVL.

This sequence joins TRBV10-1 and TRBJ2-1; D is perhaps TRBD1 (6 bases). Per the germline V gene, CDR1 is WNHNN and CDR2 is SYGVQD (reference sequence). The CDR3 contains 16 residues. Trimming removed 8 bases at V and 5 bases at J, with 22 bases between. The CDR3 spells CASARTVNQGDNEQFF. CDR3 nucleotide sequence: TGCGCCAGCGCCCGGACAGTCAACCAAGGAGACAATGAGCAGTTCTTC.

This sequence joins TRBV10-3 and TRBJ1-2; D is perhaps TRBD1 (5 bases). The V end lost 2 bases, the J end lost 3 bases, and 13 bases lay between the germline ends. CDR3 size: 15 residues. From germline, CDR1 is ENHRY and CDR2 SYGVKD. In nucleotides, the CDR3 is TGTGCCATCAGTGAGGGGACCGCTAGGGACTATGGCTACACCTTC. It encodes CAISEGTARDYGYTF.

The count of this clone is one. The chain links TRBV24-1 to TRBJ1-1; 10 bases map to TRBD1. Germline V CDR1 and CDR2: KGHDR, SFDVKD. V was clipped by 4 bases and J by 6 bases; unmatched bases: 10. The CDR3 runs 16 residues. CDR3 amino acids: CATSERTGDRGPEAFF. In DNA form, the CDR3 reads TGTGCCACCAGTGAACGCACGGGGGACAGGGGACCTGAAGCTTTCTTT.

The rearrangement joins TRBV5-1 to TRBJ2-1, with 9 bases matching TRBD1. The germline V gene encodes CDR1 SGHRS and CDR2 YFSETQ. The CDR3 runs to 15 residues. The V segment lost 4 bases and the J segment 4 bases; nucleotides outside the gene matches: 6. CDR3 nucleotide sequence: TGCGCCAGCAGCCCGGACAGGGGACTTTACAATGAGCAGTTCTTC. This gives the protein CASSPDRGLYNEQFF.

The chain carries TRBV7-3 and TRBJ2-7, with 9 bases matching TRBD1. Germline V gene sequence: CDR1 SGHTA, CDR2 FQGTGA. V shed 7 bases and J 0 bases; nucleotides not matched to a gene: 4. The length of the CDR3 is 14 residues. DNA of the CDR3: TGTGCCAGCACCAGGACAGGGGACTCCTACGAGCAGTACTTC. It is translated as CASTRTGDSYEQYF.

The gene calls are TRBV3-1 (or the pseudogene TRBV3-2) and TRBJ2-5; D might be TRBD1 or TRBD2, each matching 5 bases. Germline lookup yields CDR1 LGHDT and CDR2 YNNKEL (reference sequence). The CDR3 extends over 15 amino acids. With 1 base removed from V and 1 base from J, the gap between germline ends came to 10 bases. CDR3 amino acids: CASSQVWGSQETQYF. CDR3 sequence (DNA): TGTGCCAGCAGCCAAGTTTGGGGGAGCCAAGAGACCCAGTACTTC.

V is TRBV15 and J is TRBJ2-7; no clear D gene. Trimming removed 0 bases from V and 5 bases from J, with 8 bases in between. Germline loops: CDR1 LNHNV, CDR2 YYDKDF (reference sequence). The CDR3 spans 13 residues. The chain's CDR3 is CATSRDLRNEQYF. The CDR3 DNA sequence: TGTGCCACCAGCAGAGATCTAAGGAACGAGCAGTACTTC.

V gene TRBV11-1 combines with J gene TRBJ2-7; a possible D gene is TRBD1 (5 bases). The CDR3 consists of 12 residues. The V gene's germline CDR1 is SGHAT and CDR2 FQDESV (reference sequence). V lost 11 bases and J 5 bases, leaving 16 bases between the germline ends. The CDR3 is CASGLVGNEQYF. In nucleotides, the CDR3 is TGTGCCTCAGGGCTAGTAGGAAACGAGCAGTACTTC.